This TCR beta chain was captured in a study of T cell responses to AZD1222 COVID-19 vaccine. Study-level points and caveats: Nearly half of spike-specific TCRs reportedly target unmutated variant regions.

For this clone: The target antigen is unknown.

V shed 0 bases and J shed 0 bases, with 7 bases lying between them. CDR1 and CDR2 (germline): SGHRS, YFSETQ. This CDR3 has 15 residues. Sequencing used immunoSEQ multiplex PCR; TCRdb keeps in-frame clones, though not all of them. The table records about 130,000 clones, roughly 90% of them present only once. This chain links TRBV5-1 with TRBJ1-3; D not resolved. The receptor comes from an adult in good health. The source was peripheral blood, collected on day 0 of AZD1222 vaccination. The CDR3 is CASSLETTSGNTIYF. For the CDR3, the DNA is TGCGCCAGCAGCTTGGAGACGACCTCTGGAAACACCATATATTTT.